This T cell receptor beta chain was recovered during a study of T-cell reconstitution after alpha-beta-depleted transplantation in children. Library preparation (for TCRbeta) was performed with unique molecular identifiers. A single record per CDR3 protein comes from TCRdb applying MiXCR to the PCR reads. This sample has approximately 250,000 distinct CDR3 sequences, with roughly a quarter found just once. CDR3 length: 16 residues. V lost 3 bases, J lost 4 bases, and 19 bases lay in between. Germline CDR1 reads MDHEN; CDR2 reads SYDVKM. This clonotype was seen many times. This TCR was sampled from a girl aged 2-9 years with Fanconi anemia, due to receive a stem cell transplant. Here the sequenced sample was PBMCs, taken before TCRalphabeta/CD19-depleted stem cell transplant. The rearrangement joins TRBV28 to TRBJ2-7; D is perhaps TRBD1 (5 bases). The CDR3 reads CASSLGRPPRSYEQYF. CDR3 coding DNA: TGTGCCAGCAGTTTGGGGCGACCCCCAAGATCATACGAGCAGTACTTC.